A single sample gave rise to the 27 T cell receptor beta chains below, sequenced in a study of early T cells in non-severe SARS-CoV-2 infection. Each CDR3 protein is one row after TCRdb ran MiXCR on the 5' RACE reads. This table holds about 20,000 distinct CDR3 sequences, around 5% found once. The sample comprised whole blood. All receptors come from an adult who was a healthcare worker with PCR-confirmed SARS-CoV-2 infection or an uninfected control (not recorded which).

This clonotype was seen many times. This chain links TRBV11-2 with TRBJ2-2; D may be TRBD1 (5 bases). The V gene's germline CDR1 is SGHAT and CDR2 FQNNGV. Between the trimmed V and J ends, which lost 7 bases and 6 bases, there was a span of 21 bases. The CDR3 has 16 amino acids. The CDR3, as DNA: TGTGCCAGCATGCCCGCCGTGACCTTCAGGGCCGGGGAGCTGTTTTTT. Amino acids: CASMPAVTFRAGELFF.

This clonotype was found many times. The gene calls are TRBV7-8 and TRBJ2-3; D is possibly TRBD2 (5 bases). Germline V lookup: CDR1 SGHVS, CDR2 FQNEAQ. The CDR3 totals 12 residues. V was shortened by 5 bases and J by 13 bases, with 16 bases between the two germline ends. The CDR3, as DNA: TGTGCCAGCAGCCGGCTAGCTGGAATGGAGTATTTT. Its translation: CASSRLAGMEYF.

The table lists this clonotype with many counts. The CDR3 region has the DNA TGTGCCAGCAGCCCCGCGTGGGACGGAAACACCATATATTTT. This translates into CASSPAWDGNTIYF. The chain combines TRBV7-9 with TRBJ1-3; D is possibly TRBD1 (5 bases). Between the trimmed V and J ends, which lost 5 bases and 4 bases, there was a span of 12 bases. Germline assignment: CDR1 SEHNR and CDR2 FQNEAQ (reference sequence). The CDR3 covers 14 residues.

V gene TRBV30 combines with J gene TRBJ2-7; D possibly corresponds to TRBD1 (5 bases). From germline, CDR1 is GTSNPN and CDR2 SVGIG (reference sequence). Trimming took 5 bases from V and 5 from J, leaving 16 bases between them. The CDR3 consists of 13 residues. In nucleotides, the CDR3 is TGTGCCTGGGGTCAATACAGGCCTGACGAGCAGTACTTC. Translation gives CAWGQYRPDEQYF.

V gene TRBV29-1 combines with J gene TRBJ2-5, with D unclear. V was pared by 4 bases and J by 5 bases, with 11 bases between. Germline V CDR1 and CDR2: SQVTM, ANQGSEA. The CDR3 runs 12 residues. As DNA, the CDR3 is TGCAGCGTTGTAGGGTTTTGGGAGACCCAGTACTTC. Translating gives CSVVGFWETQYF.

This clonotype was counted ten times or more. In DNA, the CDR3 is TGTGCCAGCAGCTCGGTGCGGACAGGACCGTACAATGAGCAGTTCTTC. Translated: CASSSVRTGPYNEQFF. V is TRBV7-8 and J is TRBJ2-1, with 7 nucleotides matching TRBD1. V dropped 4 bases and J dropped 4; count of bases not matched to a gene: 10. The V gene's germline CDR1 is SGHVS and CDR2 FQNEAQ. The CDR3 is 16 residues long.

Ten or more counts support this clonotype. The chain joins TRBV5-6 to TRBJ1-2; TRBD1 matches at 8 bases. The germline gives CDR1 SGHDT, CDR2 YYEEEE. With 5 bases clipped from V and 4 bases from J, the junction kept 10 bases outside the gene matches. The CDR3 has 15 residues. The CDR3 bases are TGTGCCAGCAGACTAAAACAGGGGGAGGTCTATGGCTACACCTTC. Translating gives CASRLKQGEVYGYTF. The variable domain in full, with the rest retrieved from reference TRBV5-6 and TRBJ1-2, is DAGVTQSPTHLIKTRGQQVTLRCSPKSGHDTVSWYQQALGQGPQFIFQYYEEEERQRGNFPDRFSGHQFPNYSSELNVNALLLGDSALYLCASRLKQGEVYGYTFGSGTRLTVV.

This clonotype has more than one count but fewer than ten. The chain combines TRBV5-4 with TRBJ2-1; possible D gene TRBD2, 6 bases. This CDR3 comprises 15 residues. CDR1 and CDR2 from the germline V gene are SGHNT and YYREEE (reference sequence). V shed 3 bases and J shed 5 bases, with 15 bases lying between them. As DNA, the CDR3 is TGTGCCAGCAGCTCGGGAGAATTCCCGCACAATGAGCAGTTCTTC. Its protein product is CASSSGEFPHNEQFF.

This clonotype was counted at least ten times. V and J are TRBV4-3 and TRBJ1-3; unclear D gene. The CDR3 sequence is 13 residues long. Trimming removed 0 bases from V and 3 bases from J, with 3 bases in between. Germline CDR1 reads LGHNA; CDR2 reads YSLEER. The CDR3 sequence: CASSQERGNTIYF. The CDR3 DNA sequence: TGCGCCAGCAGCCAAGAGCGTGGAAACACCATATATTTT.

This clonotype has at least ten counts. The chain links TRBV2 to TRBJ2-3; TRBD1 matches at 9 bases. V lost 6 bases, J lost 5 bases, and 18 bases stayed unmatched. The CDR3 loop spans 18 amino acids. Germline CDR1 SNHLY, CDR2 FYNNEI. The CDR3 DNA reads as TGTGCCAGCAGGAGAGGGGGACAGGGCATTTTGAGAAGAGATACGCAGTATTTT. It is translated as CASRRGGQGILRRDTQYF.

By sample fraction, this clonotype is medium-sized. The chain recombines TRBV20-1 with TRBJ1-1; 10 bases line up with TRBD1. Trimming removed 5 bases from V and 3 bases from J; junction bases left unmatched: 0. CDR3 length: 12 residues. Germline values: CDR1 DFQATT, CDR2 SNEGSKA (reference sequence). The CDR3 sequence: CSAGQGDTEAFF. CDR3 coding DNA: TGCAGTGCTGGACAGGGGGACACTGAAGCTTTCTTT.

The rearrangement links TRBV5-1 to TRBJ2-3; 7 positions agree with TRBD1. V was clipped by 0 bases and J by 4 bases; unmatched bases: 2. The CDR3 is 14 amino acids. From germline, CDR1 is SGHRS and CDR2 YFSETQ. The CDR3 here is CASSLATGPDTQYF. The CDR3 nucleotides are TGCGCCAGCAGCTTGGCGACAGGGCCAGATACGCAGTATTTT.

The table lists this clonotype with many counts. This chain links TRBV25-1 with TRBJ1-2; 7 bases are a match to TRBD1. CDR1 MGHDK and CDR2 SYGVNS come from the germline V gene. CDR3 length equals 14 residues. V shed 6 bases and J 5 bases; nucleotides not matched to a gene: 9. The CDR3 here is CASRARDSPYGYTF. As DNA, the CDR3 is TGTGCCAGCAGGGCCCGGGACAGCCCATATGGCTACACCTTC.

Ten or more counts support this clonotype. The chain combines TRBV30 with TRBJ1-6; perhaps TRBD1 as D (6 bases). The germline V gene encodes CDR1 GTSNPN and CDR2 SVGIG (reference sequence). The CDR3 contains 14 residues. Trimming pared 8 bases from V and 0 bases from J, leaving 11 bases between. DNA for the CDR3: TGTGCCAGAGGACAGAGCTCCTATAATTCACCCCTCCACTTT. It translates to CARGQSSYNSPLHF. The variable domain in full, completed from reference TRBV30 and TRBJ1-6, reads SQTIHQWPATLVQPVGSPLSLECTVEGTSNPNLYWYRQAAGRGLQLLFYSVGIGQISSEVPQNLSASRPQDRQFILSSKKLLLSDSGFYLCARGQSSYNSPLHFGNGTRLTVT.

This clonotype appeared many times. The genes are TRBV20-1 and TRBJ2-1; 12 nucleotides match TRBD2. Germline V gene lookup returns CDR1 DFQATT and CDR2 SNEGSKA (reference sequence). J lost 7 bases, V lost 6 bases, and 10 bases had no gene match. The length of the CDR3 is 15 residues. CDR3 sequence reads: CSARGASGRGNEQFF. The CDR3 DNA reads TGCAGTGCCCGAGGGGCTAGCGGGAGGGGAAATGAGCAGTTCTTC.

This clonotype was observed at least ten times. V usage is TRBV7-9 and J usage is TRBJ1-2; tentatively, D is TRBD1 (5 bases). The CDR3 consists of 13 residues. V gave up 5 bases and J gave up 8 bases, with 15 bases separating them. Germline-derived CDR1 and CDR2 are SEHNR and FQNEAQ (reference sequence). This CDR3 reads CASSPGNRGGYTF. The DNA for the CDR3 is TGTGCCAGCAGCCCAGGGAACCGTGGGGGCTACACCTTC.

This clonotype was picked up a small number of times. The chain is built from TRBV12-3 or TRBV12-4 and TRBJ1-3; D not certain. The V end lost 6 bases, the J end lost 1 base, and 7 bases lay between the germline ends. This CDR3 has 13 amino acids. CDR3 region: CASSRKSGNTIYF. CDR3 bases: TGTGCCAGCAGCCGCAAGTCTGGAAACACCATATATTTT.

By sample fraction, this clonotype is medium-sized (0.01 to 0.1%). The rearrangement joins TRBV6-1 to TRBJ2-3, with D maybe TRBD1 (6 bases). Germline loops: CDR1 MNHNS, CDR2 SASEGT. This CDR3 is built from 16 residues. Deletions cut 6 bases from V and 2 bases from J, with 18 bases between. CDR3: CASSPWGQVSTDTQYF. DNA for the CDR3: TGTGCCAGCAGCCCATGGGGACAAGTTTCCACAGATACGCAGTATTTT.

The CDR3 protein is CASSLAEGRTDTQYF. The CDR3 DNA reads TGTGCCAGCAGCTTAGCTGAGGGTCGCACAGATACGCAGTATTTT. The chain combines TRBV7-8 with TRBJ2-3, with a weak D call TRBD2 (5 bases). The germline V gene encodes CDR1 SGHVS and CDR2 FQNEAQ. This CDR3 has 15 amino acids. Trimming left V 0 bases short and J 1 base short, with 8 bases between. Combining the CDR3 with reference TRBV7-8 and TRBJ2-3 gives the whole variable domain GAGVSQSPRYKVAKRGQDVALRCDPISGHVSLFWYQQALGQGPEFLTYFQNEAQLDKSGLPSDRFFAERPEGSVSTLKIQRTQQEDSAVYLCASSLAEGRTDTQYFGPGTRLTVL.

This clonotype was counted ten times or more. This chain joins TRBV7-6 and TRBJ2-2, with TRBD2 matching 12 bases. Germline V gives CDR1 SGHVS, CDR2 FNYEAQ. V gave up 5 bases and J gave up 0 bases; unmatched junction bases: 4. This CDR3 contains 17 residues. CDR3 sequence: CASSPRTSGANTGELFF. The CDR3 nucleotides read TGTGCCAGCAGCCCGAGGACTAGCGGGGCGAACACCGGGGAGCTGTTTTTT.

Relative to its sample, this clonotype is medium-sized (0.01 to 0.1%). This chain links TRBV29-1 with TRBJ1-2; a weak D match, TRBD1 (5 bases). Trimming removed 7 bases at V and 4 bases at J, with 19 bases between. The germline V gene encodes CDR1 SQVTM and CDR2 ANQGSEA. The CDR3 runs to 14 residues. The CDR3 region is CSAANQGTTYGYTF. Written as DNA, the CDR3 is TGCAGCGCTGCAAACCAGGGAACTACCTATGGCTACACCTTC.

The chain has TRBV7-3 and TRBJ1-1, with unresolved D. The CDR3 is 13 amino acids. The germline V gene encodes CDR1 SGHTA and CDR2 FQGTGA. V lost 2 bases to trimming and J lost 4 bases, with 8 bases between them. The CDR3 loop reads CASSLQGSTEAFF. CDR3 coding DNA: TGTGCCAGCAGCTTACAAGGTAGCACTGAAGCTTTCTTT.

This clonotype was detected many times. The chain joins TRBV7-2 to TRBJ1-2; no reliable D call. Trimming took off 0 bases at V and 3 bases at J, with 5 bases between the two ends. This CDR3 has 13 residues. From germline, CDR1 is SGHTA and CDR2 FQGNSA. CDR3 protein: CASSLAGDYGYTF. CDR3 coding DNA: TGTGCCAGCAGCTTAGCTGGGGACTATGGCTACACCTTC. The variable domain in full, with the rest retrieved from reference TRBV7-2 and TRBJ1-2, is GAGVSQSPSNKVTEKGKDVELRCDPISGHTALYWYRQSLGQGLEFLIYFQGNSAPDKSGLPSDRFSAERTGGSVSTLTIQRTQQEDSAVYLCASSLAGDYGYTFGSGTRLTVV.

This clonotype was seen repeatedly, ten times or more. The chain uses TRBV29-1 and TRBJ2-7, with D perhaps matching TRBD2 (6 bases). V gave up 3 bases and J gave up 1 base, with 16 bases separating them. The CDR3 extends over 15 amino acids. CDR1 is SQVTM, CDR2 ANQGSEA, per germline. The CDR3 here is CSVDAGGMGSYEQYF. The CDR3 nucleotides read TGCAGCGTTGATGCCGGGGGAATGGGGTCCTACGAGCAGTACTTC.

At least ten counts were recorded for this clonotype. V is TRBV29-1 and J is TRBJ2-3; the D gene is possibly TRBD2 (5 bases). The germline V and J ends were trimmed by 3 bases and 3 bases, with 10 bases remaining between them. CDR1 is SQVTM, CDR2 ANQGSEA, per germline. This CDR3 is built from 13 residues. In DNA, the CDR3 is TGCAGCGTTGATAATCCGGGGACAGATACGCAGTATTTT. Translation gives CSVDNPGTDTQYF.

This clonotype showed up many times. This chain's CDR3 is CASRGESTDTQYF. In nucleotides, the CDR3 is TGTGCCAGCAGGGGAGAGAGCACAGATACGCAGTATTTT. The chain couples TRBV7-6 to TRBJ2-3, with D perhaps TRBD2 (5 bases). CDR3 length equals 13 residues. Germline V gene sequence: CDR1 SGHVS, CDR2 FNYEAQ. V lost 6 bases and J 0 bases, leaving 7 bases between the germline ends.

At least ten counts were recorded for this clonotype. The chain recombines TRBV28 with TRBJ2-1, with TRBD2 as a possible D gene (5 bases). The CDR3 extends over 10 amino acids. The V end was cut by 8 bases, the J end by 9 bases, with 8 bases between. From germline, CDR1 is MDHEN and CDR2 SYDVKM. CDR3 loop: CASFSGEQFF. The CDR3 region has the DNA TGTGCCAGCTTCAGCGGTGAGCAGTTCTTC.